The 32 T cell receptor beta chains listed next were all sequenced from one sample in a study of memory CD4+ T cells and cytomegalovirus serostatus. TCRdb's table, derived via immunoSEQ multiplex PCR, lists solely in-frame clones and lacks some. The sample yields tens of thousands of clones, about three quarters seen once. Single viable CD3+CD4+CD8-CD45RO+ cells were sorted as the memory CD4+ T cells. Sequenced sample: memory CD4+ T cells from blood. These receptors originate from an adult in good health and CMV-seropositive.

This clone showed up just a few times. This chain joins TRBV7-3 and TRBJ1-2, with D perhaps matching TRBD1 (6 bases). Between the trimmed V and J ends, which lost 3 bases and 8 bases, there was a span of 16 bases. Per germline, CDR1 SGHTA and CDR2 FQGTGA. The CDR3 is made up of 14 amino acids. This CDR3 reads CASSFIQGTVGYTF. DNA of the CDR3: TGTGCCAGCAGCTTTATACAGGGTACGGTCGGCTACACCTTC.

The chain employs TRBV5-4 and TRBJ2-5; TRBD2 matches at 10 bases. J lost 5 bases, V lost 2 bases, and 3 bases had no gene match. CDR1 and CDR2 from the germline V gene are SGHNT and YYREEE (reference sequence). The CDR3 has 14 residues. CDR3 in DNA: TGTGCCAGCAGCTTTAGCGGGGGGCGGGAGACCCAGTACTTC. Its protein is CASSFSGGRETQYF.

The chain carries TRBV5-5 and TRBJ1-4; possibly TRBD1 for D (6 bases). This CDR3 region has 13 residues. V was shortened by 5 bases and J by 6 bases, with 11 bases between the two germline ends. The V gene's germline CDR1 is SGHKS and CDR2 YYEKEE (reference sequence). The CDR3 nucleotides are TGTGCCAGCAGTAACTCAGGGGATGAAAAACTGTTTTTT. Translating it yields CASSNSGDEKLFF.

This chain joins TRBV9 and TRBJ1-2; D is ambiguous. Trimming took 4 bases from V and 4 from J, leaving 11 bases between them. CDR1 and CDR2 from the germline V gene are SGDLS and YYNGEE. The CDR3 length is 13 residues. For the CDR3, the DNA is TGTGCCAGCAGCCCCCGCCAGCTCTATGGCTACACCTTC. It specifies CASSPRQLYGYTF.

This chain joins TRBV11-2 and TRBJ1-4; no clear D. Germline V gives CDR1 SGHAT, CDR2 FQNNGV. The V end lost 5 bases, the J end lost 6 bases, and 13 bases lay between the germline ends. This CDR3 has 14 amino acids. The chain's CDR3 is CASSPTGRDEKLFF. The CDR3 nucleotides are TGTGCCAGCAGCCCCACCGGGAGGGATGAAAAACTGTTTTTT.

This clone has a single count. The V and J genes are TRBV18 and TRBJ1-1; D ambiguous. Germline-derived CDR1 and CDR2 are KGHSH and LQKENI. This CDR3 region has 13 residues. Trimming stripped 3 bases from V and 1 base from J, with 6 bases between. As DNA, the CDR3 is TGTGCCAGCTCACCTTATGGGAACACTGAAGCTTTCTTT. Amino acid sequence: CASSPYGNTEAFF.

This sequence joins TRBV5-6 and TRBJ2-7; a possible D gene is TRBD1 (6 bases). The CDR3 covers 13 residues. With 4 bases removed from V and 4 bases from J, the gap between germline ends came to 12 bases. Per the germline V gene, CDR1 is SGHDT and CDR2 is YYEEEE. Written as DNA, the CDR3 is TGTGCCAGCAGCCCAATAGGGGGTTACGAGCAGTACTTC. It specifies CASSPIGGYEQYF.

This clone appeared a single time. The chain recombines TRBV25-1 with TRBJ2-7, with TRBD2 identical over 9 bases. CDR3 length: 13 amino acids. Germline V gives CDR1 MGHDK, CDR2 SYGVNS. The trim removed 4 bases at V and 3 bases at J, leaving 1 base unmatched. The CDR3 region has the DNA TGTGCCAGCAGTGGCGGGGGGGACTACGAGCAGTACTTC. This gives the protein CASSGGGDYEQYF.

The V and J genes are TRBV10-2 and TRBJ1-6; no clear D gene. Trimming took off 4 bases at V and 8 bases at J, with 9 bases between the two ends. CDR1 WSHSY and CDR2 SAAADI come from the germline V gene. CDR3 length: 13 residues. The CDR3 DNA sequence: TGCGCCAGCAGTGGCGACTGGGATTCACCCCTCCACTTT. Its translation: CASSGDWDSPLHF.

The chain couples TRBV19 to TRBJ1-3; 7 positions agree with TRBD1. The germline V gene encodes CDR1 LNHDA and CDR2 SQIVND (reference sequence). The CDR3 runs to 14 residues. The trim removed 6 bases at V and 2 bases at J, leaving 4 bases unmatched. The CDR3 DNA follows: TGTGCCAGTAGCCCAGGGACAGCTGGAAACACCATATATTTT. This translates into CASSPGTAGNTIYF.

This rearrangement joins TRBV2 to TRBJ2-7; weak D call: TRBD2 (6 bases). Germline CDR1 reads SNHLY; CDR2 reads FYNNEI. The CDR3 is 15 amino acids. The V gene lost 7 bases and the J gene lost 3 bases, with 19 bases spanning the gap. The DNA for the CDR3 is TGTGCCAGCAACCTCCTGGGCGGGACCTTCTACGAGCAGTACTTC. This translates into CASNLLGGTFYEQYF.

This chain connects TRBV7-9 to TRBJ2-5; 9 nucleotides align to TRBD1. The J segment lost 4 bases and the V segment lost 5 bases, leaving 5 bases of the junction unmatched. The CDR3 covers 14 residues. Germline values: CDR1 SEHNR, CDR2 FQNEAQ (reference sequence). The CDR3 spells CASSGGGQGETQYF. Here the CDR3 DNA reads TGTGCCAGCAGCGGGGGGGGACAGGGAGAGACCCAGTACTTC. The entire variable domain, with the rest obtained from reference TRBV7-9 and TRBJ2-5, is as follows: DTGVSQNPRHKITKRGQNVTFRCDPISEHNRLYWYRQTLGQGPEFLTYFQNEAQLEKSRLLSDRFSAERPKGSFSTLEIQRTEQGDSAMYLCASSGGGQGETQYFGPGTRLLVL.

The V call is TRBV11-2, the J call TRBJ1-4, with unresolved D. The CDR3 is made up of 13 amino acids. V gave up 1 base and J gave up 5 bases, with 5 bases separating them. Per germline, CDR1 SGHAT and CDR2 FQNNGV. In DNA form, the CDR3 reads TGTGCCAGCAGCTTAGTAGGCAATGAAAAACTGTTTTTT. Translating it yields CASSLVGNEKLFF.

V gene TRBV19 combines with J gene TRBJ1-1; TRBD1 agrees at 7 bases. CDR1 is LNHDA, CDR2 SQIVND, per germline (reference sequence). This CDR3 region has 16 residues. V shed 3 bases, J shed 1 base, and the junction held 8 bases outside the gene matches. The CDR3 loop reads CASSMIGQAPNTEAFF. CDR3 coding DNA: TGTGCCAGTAGTATGATAGGACAGGCGCCGAACACTGAAGCTTTCTTT. The full variable domain, in which reference TRBV19 and TRBJ1-1 provide the parts outside the CDR3, is DGGITQSPKYLFRKEGQNVTLSCEQNLNHDAMYWYRQDPGQGLRLIYYSQIVNDFQKGDIAEGYSVSREKKESFPLTVTSAQKNPTAFYLCASSMIGQAPNTEAFFGQGTRLTVV.

This clone was observed a few times. The chain carries TRBV2 and TRBJ1-2; D might be TRBD1 (6 bases). The CDR3 length is 11 residues. Germline CDR1 SNHLY, CDR2 FYNNEI. Trimming left V 7 bases short and J 8 bases short, with 11 bases between. The CDR3 DNA follows: TGTGCCAGCACCGAGGGGGAAGGCTACACCTTC. This translates into CASTEGEGYTF.

As concerns this clone: Sequence at one end of the junction differs from germline and may be a read error. J is TRBJ1-1 and V is TRBV29-1; weak D call: TRBD1 (5 bases). The CDR3 loop spans 13 amino acids. Germline lookup yields CDR1 SQVTM and CDR2 ANQGSEA. The CDR3 sequence is CSGEHTGRTEAFF. In DNA form, the CDR3 reads TGCAGCGGTGAACACACAGGAAGAACTGAAGCTTTCTTT. Complete variable domain (other parts from reference TRBV29-1 and TRBJ1-1): SAVISQKPSRDICQRGTSLTIQCQVDSQVTMMFWYRQQPGQSLTLIATANQGSEATYESGFVIDKFPISRPNLTFSTLTVSNMSPEDSSIYLCSGEHTGRTEAFFGQGTRLTVV.

This sequence joins TRBV4-1 and TRBJ1-2, with D possibly being TRBD1 (5 bases). Germline CDR1 MGHRA, CDR2 YSYEKL. V lost 4 bases to trimming and J lost 4 bases, with 16 bases between them. This CDR3 comprises 15 residues. For the CDR3, the DNA is TGCGCCAGCAGCCGACAACTGGGGGGGACCTATGGCTACACCTTC. Translated: CASSRQLGGTYGYTF.

V and J are TRBV14 and TRBJ2-7, with 11 nucleotides matching TRBD2. Germline V gives CDR1 SGHDN, CDR2 FVKESK. V lost 1 base, J lost 5 bases, and 1 base stayed unmatched. CDR3 length equals 14 residues. CDR3 protein: CASSQASGRNEQYF. For the CDR3, the DNA is TGTGCCAGCAGCCAAGCTAGCGGGAGGAACGAGCAGTACTTC. Full variable domain (missing parts from reference TRBV14 and TRBJ2-7): EAGVTQFPSHSVIEKGQTVTLRCDPISGHDNLYWYRRVMGKEIKFLLHFVKESKQDESGMPNNRFLAERTGGTYSTLKVQPAELEDSGVYFCASSQASGRNEQYFGPGTRLTVT.

There are a few counts of this clone. A much larger clone is a single base away; this may be a read error. V is TRBV29-1 and J is TRBJ1-1, with a possible D match to TRBD1 (5 bases). CDR1 and CDR2 from the germline V gene are SQVTM and ANQGSEA. This CDR3 contains 11 residues. Trimming cost V 7 bases and J 5 bases, with 11 bases left between them. CDR3 nucleotide sequence: TGCAGCGGGGACCAGGGAACTGAAGCTTTCTTT. Protein: CSGDQGTEAFF.

The V and J genes are TRBV10-3 and TRBJ2-2; 10 positions agree with TRBD2. J was trimmed by 2 bases and V by 6 bases; bases with no gene match: 6. This CDR3 is 16 amino acids long. Germline V gene lookup returns CDR1 ENHRY and CDR2 SYGVKD. The CDR3 protein is CAIRGGLAVNTGELFF. The CDR3 DNA reads TGTGCCATCAGAGGCGGACTAGCGGTTAACACCGGGGAGCTGTTTTTT.

The chain uses TRBV25-1 and TRBJ2-5; perhaps TRBD2 as D (5 bases). The CDR3 is 15 residues long. Germline V CDR1 and CDR2: MGHDK, SYGVNS. V dropped 2 bases and J dropped 3 bases, with 13 bases sitting between them. The CDR3 protein is CASSEMSAREETQYF. CDR3 DNA sequence: TGTGCCAGCAGTGAAATGTCGGCGAGGGAAGAGACCCAGTACTTC.

The V gene is TRBV18, the J gene TRBJ1-3; D may be TRBD1 (5 bases). V lost 1 base, J lost 1 base, and 14 bases lay in between. There are 17 residues in the CDR3. Germline values: CDR1 KGHSH, CDR2 LQKENI. Here the CDR3 DNA reads TGTGCCAGCTCACCACAGATTGGGGGAGCATCTGGAAACACCATATATTTT. Protein sequence: CASSPQIGGASGNTIYF.

This clone came up a few times. The chain uses TRBV2 and TRBJ2-3; 12 bases map to TRBD2. V lost 5 bases, J lost 2 bases, and 2 bases stayed unmatched. Per the germline V gene, CDR1 is SNHLY and CDR2 is FYNNEI. The CDR3 spans 15 residues. The CDR3 sequence is CASSWTSGTTDTQYF. Here the CDR3 DNA reads TGTGCCAGCAGTTGGACTAGCGGGACCACAGATACGCAGTATTTT.

The chain combines TRBV19 with TRBJ2-7; TRBD2 aligns across 7 bases. In germline, CDR1 is LNHDA, CDR2 SQIVND (reference sequence). This CDR3 has 13 residues. V shed 3 bases and J 4 bases; nucleotides not matched to a gene: 3. The CDR3 sequence: CASSIGLGYEQYF. Written as DNA, the CDR3 is TGTGCCAGTAGTATTGGACTAGGTTACGAGCAGTACTTC.

The chain links TRBV5-1 to TRBJ2-3, with D maybe TRBD2 (7 bases). V was pared by 4 bases and J by 4 bases, with 13 bases between. Germline assignment: CDR1 SGHRS and CDR2 YFSETQ. This CDR3 contains 14 residues. Written as DNA, the CDR3 is TGCGCCAGCAGCATGGGGGGGCCGTCAGATACGCAGTATTTT. This encodes CASSMGGPSDTQYF. The full variable domain, completed using reference TRBV5-1 and TRBJ2-3, is KAGVTQTPRYLIKTRGQQVTLSCSPISGHRSVSWYQQTPGQGLQFLFEYFSETQRNKGNFPGRFSGRQFSNSRSEMNVSTLELGDSALYLCASSMGGPSDTQYFGPGTRLTVL.

The chain uses TRBV27 and TRBJ2-7; D might be TRBD1 (5 bases). Trimming took 2 bases from V and 3 from J, leaving 8 bases between them. The length of the CDR3 is 13 residues. Germline V gene sequence: CDR1 MNHEY, CDR2 SMNVEV (reference sequence). The CDR3 spells CASSLRQGYEQYF. In DNA, the CDR3 is TGTGCCAGCAGTTTACGGCAGGGCTACGAGCAGTACTTC.

This clone showed up just a few times. The CDR3 region has the DNA TGTGCCAGCAGACGCCAACAGGGAAGCAACTATGGCTACACCTTC. It encodes CASRRQQGSNYGYTF. The chain combines TRBV5-4 with TRBJ1-2; tentatively, D is TRBD1 (6 bases). Germline V gene lookup returns CDR1 SGHNT and CDR2 YYREEE (reference sequence). Trimming removed 5 bases at V and 2 bases at J, with 16 bases between. There are 15 residues in the CDR3.

The V and J genes are TRBV6-6 and TRBJ2-1; D remains unclear. Germline V gene lookup returns CDR1 MNHNY and CDR2 SVGAGI (reference sequence). CDR3 length: 11 amino acids. Trimming took 6 bases from V and 6 from J, leaving 6 bases between them. The CDR3 spells CASSPSNEQFF. The CDR3 DNA sequence: TGTGCCAGCAGCCCCTCCAATGAGCAGTTCTTC.

This chain joins TRBV28 and TRBJ2-1, with 10 bases matching TRBD2. The CDR3 has 16 amino acids. Trimming cost V 4 bases and J 6 bases; bases outside gene matches: 9. Germline CDR1 reads MDHEN; CDR2 reads SYDVKM. This chain's CDR3 is CASSYSGGALGNEQFF. Written as DNA, the CDR3 is TGTGCCAGCAGTTACAGCGGGGGGGCGTTAGGCAATGAGCAGTTCTTC.

This clone is termed medium-sized (0.01 to 0.1%). The V gene is TRBV5-5, the J gene TRBJ1-2; no clear D gene. CDR1 and CDR2 from the germline V gene are SGHKS and YYEKEE (reference sequence). There are 13 residues in the CDR3. V dropped 2 bases and J dropped 4 bases, with 9 bases sitting between them. The DNA of the CDR3 is TGTGCCAGCAGCTTTAGGCAGGTCTATGGCTACACCTTC. It encodes CASSFRQVYGYTF.

The genes are TRBV7-9 and TRBJ2-7; TRBD1 might be the D (5 bases). Germline CDR1 is SEHNR and CDR2 is FQNEAQ (reference sequence). V lost 6 bases to trimming and J lost 11 bases, with 26 bases between them. The CDR3 totals 15 residues. The DNA for the CDR3 is TGTGCCAGCAGTCCAAGAGGACAAATCCTTCCTTCCGAGTACTTC. Encoded protein: CASSPRGQILPSEYF.

The rearrangement uses TRBV30 and TRBJ2-7, with 10 bases that match TRBD1. CDR1 and CDR2 (germline): GTSNPN, SVGIG (reference sequence). CDR3 size: 13 residues. Unmatched junction bases numbered 4, after V lost 2 bases and J lost 6 bases. CDR3 amino acids: CAWSSGTGVEQYF. In DNA form, the CDR3 reads TGTGCCTGGAGTTCCGGGACAGGGGTCGAGCAGTACTTC. The full variable domain, with the rest looked up from reference TRBV30 and TRBJ2-7, is SQTIHQWPATLVQPVGSPLSLECTVEGTSNPNLYWYRQAAGRGLQLLFYSVGIGQISSEVPQNLSASRPQDRQFILSSKKLLLSDSGFYLCAWSSGTGVEQYFGPGTRLTVT.